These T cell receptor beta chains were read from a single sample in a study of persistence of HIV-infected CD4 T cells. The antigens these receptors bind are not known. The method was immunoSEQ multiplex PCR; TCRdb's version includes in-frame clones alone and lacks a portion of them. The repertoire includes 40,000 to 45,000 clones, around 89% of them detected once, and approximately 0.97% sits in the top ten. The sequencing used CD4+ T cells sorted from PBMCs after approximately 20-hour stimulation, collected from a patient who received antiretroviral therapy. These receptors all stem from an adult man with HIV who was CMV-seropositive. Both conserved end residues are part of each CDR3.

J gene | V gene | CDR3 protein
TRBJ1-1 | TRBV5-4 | CASSTRDTEAFF
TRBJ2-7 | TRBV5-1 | CASSFRGLLRNEQYF
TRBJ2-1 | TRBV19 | CASSIQQGRNEQFF
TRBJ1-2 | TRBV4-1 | CASSHLPGQGSLNYGYTF
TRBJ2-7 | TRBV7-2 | CASSLEADYEQYF
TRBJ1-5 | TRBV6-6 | CASSYSGGGGNQPQHF
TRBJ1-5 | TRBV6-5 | CASTPPGGPDQPQHF
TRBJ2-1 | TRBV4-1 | CASRRTGGYEQFF
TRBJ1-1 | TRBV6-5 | CASSPGQGVNTEAFF
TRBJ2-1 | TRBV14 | CASSQVATRTEQFF
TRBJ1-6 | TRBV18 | CASSPQKGNNSPLHF
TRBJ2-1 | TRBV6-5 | CASSYSRTSYEQFF
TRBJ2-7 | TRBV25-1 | CASSDTGCYEQYF
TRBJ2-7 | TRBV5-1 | CASRTGTASPYEQYF
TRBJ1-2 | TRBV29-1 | CSGSQGMDGYTF
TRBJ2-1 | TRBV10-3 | CAISETVEGNEQFF
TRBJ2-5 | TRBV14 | CASSQGLNRGIGTQYF
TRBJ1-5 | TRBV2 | CASTIDRNQPQHF
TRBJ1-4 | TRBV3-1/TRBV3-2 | CASSQGQTLGEKLFF
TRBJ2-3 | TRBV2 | CASSEDGGPTDTQYF
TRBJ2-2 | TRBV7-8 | CASSRSRSGELFF
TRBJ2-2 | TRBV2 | CASNLQGTKNTGELFF
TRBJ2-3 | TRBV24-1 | CATSGGSGGAKDTQYF
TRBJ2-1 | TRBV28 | CASTPGVAAYNEQFF
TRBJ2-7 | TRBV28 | CASARTGFYEQYF
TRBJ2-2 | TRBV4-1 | CASSLLAGGANTGELFF
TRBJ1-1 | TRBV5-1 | CASRGGFRTGVRERTEAFF
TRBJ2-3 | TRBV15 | CATSRGLAGPTDTQYF
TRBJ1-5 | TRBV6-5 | CASSLDRGNNQPQHF
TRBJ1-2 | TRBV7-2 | CASSLDWTGDAGYTF
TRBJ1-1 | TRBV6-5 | CASRGAWASSTEAFF
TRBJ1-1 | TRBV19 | CASSDGQIEATEAFF
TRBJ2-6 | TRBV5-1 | CASSLGAPGANVLTF
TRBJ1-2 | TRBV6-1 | CASSEASRQASQGYTF
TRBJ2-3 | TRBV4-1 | CASSSSFRGLDTDTQYF
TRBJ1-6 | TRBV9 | CASSVTGVNSPLHF
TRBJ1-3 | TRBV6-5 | CATSTLPSGNTIYF
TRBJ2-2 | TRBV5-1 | CASSPTAGAGELFF
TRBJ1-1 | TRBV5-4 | CASARDRLMNTEAFF
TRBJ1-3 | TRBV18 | CASSPDTGLVAIYF
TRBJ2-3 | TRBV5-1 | CASSSRDSRTDTQYF
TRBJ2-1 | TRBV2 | CASSEDRGLDEQFF
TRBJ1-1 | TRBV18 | CASSPPRGGVTLRNTEAFF
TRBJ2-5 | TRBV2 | CASSDRTGEETQYF
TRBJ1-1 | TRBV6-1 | CASSEVPSWVMNTEAFF
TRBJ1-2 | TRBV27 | CASSWLGQGVNGYTF